This T cell receptor (beta chain) came from a study of shared clonotypes between healthy human individuals. Study-wide results and caveats: Lower generation probabilities were found for non-shared clonotypes than for those shared by all four donors. Represented diversity (both genetic and exposure-history) was limited by the small number of donors.

Profiling relied on immunoSEQ multiplex PCR, and the TCRdb table lists in-frame clones only, not all of them. The sample has 950,000 to 1,200,000 clones, around three quarters seen once. As for this clone: Its antigen is not identified.

Trimming pared 5 bases from V and 8 bases from J, leaving 15 bases between. Germline lookup yields CDR1 SNHLY and CDR2 FYNNEI. CDR3 length: 13 amino acids. Sequencing input: memory CD4+ T cells from PBMCs. Subset meaning: CD45RA-negative fraction. The chain carries TRBV2 and TRBJ1-2, with a tentative D call TRBD1 (6 bases). This TCR was recovered from a man aged 18 to 29 in good health. Some clones in this sample may be carry-over from other donors' samples. As DNA, the CDR3 is TGTGCCAGCAGTTCTCGACAGGTCTGGGGCTACACCTTC. Translating gives CASSSRQVWGYTF.